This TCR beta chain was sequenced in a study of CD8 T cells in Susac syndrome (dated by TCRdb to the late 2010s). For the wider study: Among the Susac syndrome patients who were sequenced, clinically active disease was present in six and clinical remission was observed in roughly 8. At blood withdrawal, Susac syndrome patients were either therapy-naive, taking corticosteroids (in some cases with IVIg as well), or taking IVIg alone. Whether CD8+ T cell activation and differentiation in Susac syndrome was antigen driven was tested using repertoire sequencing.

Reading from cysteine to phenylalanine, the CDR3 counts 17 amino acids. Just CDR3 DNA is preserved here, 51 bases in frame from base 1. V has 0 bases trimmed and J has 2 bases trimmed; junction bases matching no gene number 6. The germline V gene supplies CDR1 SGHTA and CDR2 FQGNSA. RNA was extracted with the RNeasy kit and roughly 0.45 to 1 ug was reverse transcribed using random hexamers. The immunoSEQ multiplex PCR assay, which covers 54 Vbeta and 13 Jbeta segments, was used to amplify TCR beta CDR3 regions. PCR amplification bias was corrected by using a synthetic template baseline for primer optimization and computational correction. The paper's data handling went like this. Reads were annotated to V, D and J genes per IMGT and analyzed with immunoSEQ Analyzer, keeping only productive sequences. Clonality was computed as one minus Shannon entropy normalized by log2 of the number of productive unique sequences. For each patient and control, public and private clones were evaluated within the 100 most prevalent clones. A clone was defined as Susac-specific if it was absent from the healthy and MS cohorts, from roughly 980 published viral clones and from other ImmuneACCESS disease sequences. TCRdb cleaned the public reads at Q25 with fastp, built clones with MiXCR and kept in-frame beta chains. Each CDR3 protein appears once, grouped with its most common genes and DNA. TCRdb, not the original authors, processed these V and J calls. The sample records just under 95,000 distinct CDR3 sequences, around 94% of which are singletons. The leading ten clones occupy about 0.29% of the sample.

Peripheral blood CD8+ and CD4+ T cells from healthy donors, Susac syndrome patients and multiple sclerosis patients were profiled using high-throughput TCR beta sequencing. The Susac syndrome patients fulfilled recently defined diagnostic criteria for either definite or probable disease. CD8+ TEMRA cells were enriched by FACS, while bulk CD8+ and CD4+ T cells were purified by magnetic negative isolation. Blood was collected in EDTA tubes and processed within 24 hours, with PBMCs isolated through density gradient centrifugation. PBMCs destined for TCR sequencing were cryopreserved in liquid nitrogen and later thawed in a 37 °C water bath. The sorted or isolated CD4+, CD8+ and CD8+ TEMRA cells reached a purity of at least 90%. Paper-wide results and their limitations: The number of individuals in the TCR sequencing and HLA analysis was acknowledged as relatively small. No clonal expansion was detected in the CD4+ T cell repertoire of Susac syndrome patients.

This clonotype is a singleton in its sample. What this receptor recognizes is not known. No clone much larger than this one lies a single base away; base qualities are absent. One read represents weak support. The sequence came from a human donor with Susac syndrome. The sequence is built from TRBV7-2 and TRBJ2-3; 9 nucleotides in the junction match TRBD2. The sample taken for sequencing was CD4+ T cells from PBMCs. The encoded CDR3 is CASSLAGAGGLTDTQYF. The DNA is TGTGCCAGCAGCTTAGCCGGAGCGGGGGGCCTCACAGATACGCAGTATTTT.